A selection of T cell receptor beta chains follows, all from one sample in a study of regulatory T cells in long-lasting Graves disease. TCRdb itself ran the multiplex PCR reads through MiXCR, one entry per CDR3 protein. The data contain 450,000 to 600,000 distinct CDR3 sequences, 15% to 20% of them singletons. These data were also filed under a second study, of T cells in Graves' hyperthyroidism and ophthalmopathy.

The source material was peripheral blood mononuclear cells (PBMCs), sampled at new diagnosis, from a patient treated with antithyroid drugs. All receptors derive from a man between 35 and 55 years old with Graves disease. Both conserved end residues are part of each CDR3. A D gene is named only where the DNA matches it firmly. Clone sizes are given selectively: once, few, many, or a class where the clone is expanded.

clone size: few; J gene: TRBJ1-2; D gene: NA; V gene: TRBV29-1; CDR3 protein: CSVEAGQRYGYTF; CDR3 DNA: TGCAGCGTTGAAGCCGGACAGCGGTATGGCTACACCTTC
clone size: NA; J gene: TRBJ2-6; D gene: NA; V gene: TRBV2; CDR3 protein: CASSAPGTAFSGANVLTF; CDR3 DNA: TGTGCCAGCAGCGCCCCCGGGACGGCCTTCTCTGGGGCCAACGTCCTGACTTTC
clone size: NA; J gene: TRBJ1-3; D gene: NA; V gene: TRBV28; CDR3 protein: CASSYEGQLNTIYF; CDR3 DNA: TGTGCCAGCAGCTATGAAGGACAGCTAAACACCATATATTTT
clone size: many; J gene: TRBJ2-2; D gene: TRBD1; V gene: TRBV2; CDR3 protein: CASSDVGGNTGELFF; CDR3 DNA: TGTGCCAGCAGCGATGTAGGGGGCAACACCGGGGAGCTGTTTTTT
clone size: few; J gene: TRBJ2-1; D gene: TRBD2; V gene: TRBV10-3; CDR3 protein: CAISNRTSGTHNEQFF; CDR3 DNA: TGTGCCATCAGCAACCGGACTAGCGGGACCCACAATGAGCAGTTCTTC
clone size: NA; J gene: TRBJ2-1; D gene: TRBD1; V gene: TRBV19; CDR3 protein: CASRIMDRGQGREQFF; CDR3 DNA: TGTGCCAGTAGAATAATGGACAGGGGGCAGGGGCGTGAGCAGTTCTTC
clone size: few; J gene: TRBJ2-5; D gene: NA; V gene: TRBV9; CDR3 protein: CASSELGGETQYF; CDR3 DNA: TGTGCCAGCAGTGAACTCGGGGGTGAGACCCAGTACTTC
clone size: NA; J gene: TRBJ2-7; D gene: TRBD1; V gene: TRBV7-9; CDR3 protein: CASTRTGFSYEQYF; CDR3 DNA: TGTGCCAGCACGCGGACAGGGTTCTCCTACGAGCAGTACTTC
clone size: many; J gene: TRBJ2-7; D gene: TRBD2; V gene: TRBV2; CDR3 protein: CASSEVGGPHEQYF; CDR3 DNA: TGTGCCAGCAGTGAGGTGGGAGGGCCCCACGAGCAGTACTTC
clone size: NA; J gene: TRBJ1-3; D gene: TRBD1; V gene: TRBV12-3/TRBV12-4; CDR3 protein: CASRGDRGHGNTIYF; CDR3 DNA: TGTGCCAGCAGGGGCGACAGGGGGCATGGAAACACCATATATTTT
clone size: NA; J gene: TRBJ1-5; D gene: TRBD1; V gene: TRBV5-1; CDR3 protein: CASSEGTGWDQPQHF; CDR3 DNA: TGCGCCAGCAGCGAAGGGACAGGGTGGGATCAGCCCCAGCATTTT
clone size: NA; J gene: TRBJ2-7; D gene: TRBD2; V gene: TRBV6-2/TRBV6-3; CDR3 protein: CASSYLGLAGGPPLYEQYF; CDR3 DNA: TGTGCCAGCAGTTACCTGGGACTAGCGGGAGGGCCTCCCCTCTACGAGCAGTACTTC
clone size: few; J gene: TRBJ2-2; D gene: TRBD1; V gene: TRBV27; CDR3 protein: CASRTTGTGELFF; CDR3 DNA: TGTGCCAGCAGGACGACAGGGACCGGGGAGCTGTTTTTT
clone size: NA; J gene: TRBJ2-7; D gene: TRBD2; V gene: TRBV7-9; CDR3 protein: CASRQTSGTREQYF; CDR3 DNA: TGTGCCAGCAGGCAGACTAGCGGGACACGGGAGCAGTACTTC
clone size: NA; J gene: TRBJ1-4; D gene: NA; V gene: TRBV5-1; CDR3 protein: CASSASGTTFEKLFF; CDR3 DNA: TGCGCCAGCAGCGCCTCCGGGACAACTTTTGAAAAACTGTTTTTT
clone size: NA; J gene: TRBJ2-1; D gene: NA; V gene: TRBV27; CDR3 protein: CASSSYLGGNEQFF; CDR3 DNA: TGTGCCAGCAGTTCTTACCTAGGGGGCAATGAGCAGTTCTTC
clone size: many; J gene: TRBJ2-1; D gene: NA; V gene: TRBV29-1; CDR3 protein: CSVDRAGQAYNEQFF; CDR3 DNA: TGCAGCGTTGATCGGGCCGGACAAGCCTACAATGAGCAGTTCTTC
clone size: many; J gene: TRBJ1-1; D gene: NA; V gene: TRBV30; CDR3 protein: CAWRGQANTEAFF; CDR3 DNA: TGTGCCTGGCGGGGACAAGCGAACACTGAAGCTTTCTTT
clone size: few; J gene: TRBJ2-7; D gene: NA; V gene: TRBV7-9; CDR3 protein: CASSLVLQQGPMAYEQYF; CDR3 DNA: TGTGCCAGCAGCTTAGTCCTTCAGCAGGGGCCGATGGCATACGAGCAGTACTTC
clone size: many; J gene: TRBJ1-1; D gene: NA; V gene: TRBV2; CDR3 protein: CASRKRTQNTEAFF; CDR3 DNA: TGTGCCAGCAGGAAGCGGACACAGAACACTGAAGCTTTCTTT
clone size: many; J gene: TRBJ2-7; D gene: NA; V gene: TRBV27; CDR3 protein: CASSLSRTGAYEQYF; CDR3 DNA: TGTGCCAGCAGTTTATCACGCACAGGAGCCTACGAGCAGTACTTC
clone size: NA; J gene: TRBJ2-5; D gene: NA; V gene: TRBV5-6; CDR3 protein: CASSLAPPGAGGETQYF; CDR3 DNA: TGTGCCAGCAGCTTGGCCCCCCCCGGAGCCGGGGGCGAGACCCAGTACTTC
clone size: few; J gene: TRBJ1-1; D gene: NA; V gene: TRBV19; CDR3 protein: CASSIGGEWLKNTEAFF; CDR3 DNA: TGTGCCAGTAGTATAGGGGGTGAGTGGTTAAAGAACACTGAAGCTTTCTTT
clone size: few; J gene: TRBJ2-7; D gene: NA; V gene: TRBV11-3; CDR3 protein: CASSFQGPYEQYF; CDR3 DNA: TGTGCCAGCAGCTTTCAGGGTCCCTACGAGCAGTACTTC
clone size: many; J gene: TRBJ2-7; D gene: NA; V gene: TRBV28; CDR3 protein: CASNRPGSAYEQYF; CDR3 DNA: TGTGCCAGCAACCGCCCAGGGTCGGCCTACGAGCAGTACTTC
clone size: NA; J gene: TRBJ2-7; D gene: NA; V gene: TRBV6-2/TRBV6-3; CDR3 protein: CASSYGGNYEQYF; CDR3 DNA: TGTGCCAGCAGTTATGGGGGGAACTACGAGCAGTACTTC
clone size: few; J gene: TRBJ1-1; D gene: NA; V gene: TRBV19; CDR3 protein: CASTKAPQGPGGEAFF; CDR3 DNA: TGTGCCAGCACTAAGGCCCCACAGGGCCCCGGGGGGGAAGCTTTCTTT
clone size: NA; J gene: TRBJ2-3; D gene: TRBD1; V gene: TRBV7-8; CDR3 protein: CASQGARTDTQYF; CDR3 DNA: TGTGCCAGCCAGGGGGCTCGTACAGATACGCAGTATTTT
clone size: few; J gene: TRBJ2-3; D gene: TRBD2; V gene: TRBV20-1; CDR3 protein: CSALLAGTDTQYF; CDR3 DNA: TGCAGTGCGCTCCTAGCGGGCACAGATACGCAGTATTTT
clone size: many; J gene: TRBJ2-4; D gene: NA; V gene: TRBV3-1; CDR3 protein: CASSQGFLAKNIQYF; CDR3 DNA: TGTGCCAGCAGCCAAGGGTTCCTAGCCAAAAACATTCAGTACTTC
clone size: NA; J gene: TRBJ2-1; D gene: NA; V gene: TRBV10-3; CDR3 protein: CAISESSVVGDNEQFF; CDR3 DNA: TGTGCCATCAGTGAGTCTTCAGTGGTCGGGGACAATGAGCAGTTCTTC